This TCR beta chain was sequenced during a study of CD8 T cells in Susac syndrome. Germline V gene data show CDR1 as SQVTM and CDR2 as ANQGSEA. This CDR3 comprises 15 residues. V gave up 3 bases and J gave up 0 bases, with 9 bases separating them. A quantity of about 0.45 to 1 ug RNA underwent reverse transcription using random hexamers. TCRdb re-derived calls from the immunoSEQ multiplex PCR reads in MiXCR, one entry per CDR3 protein. The sample has about 69,000 distinct CDR3 sequences; 85% to 95% are singletons. The chain has TRBV29-1 and TRBJ2-6; TRBD2 is a possible D gene (5 bases). The receptor comes from a human donor in good health. The material sequenced was CD8+ T cells from PBMCs. CDR3: CSVDGLSSGANVLTF. The DNA of the CDR3 is TGCAGCGTTGACGGACTGTCCTCTGGGGCCAACGTCCTGACTTTC.